A selection of T cell receptor beta chains follows, all from one sample in a study of CD8+ T cells in alopecia areata. Profiling relied on immunoSEQ multiplex PCR, and the TCRdb table lists in-frame clones only, not all of them. The sample consists of under 150,000 clones, around two thirds of them appearing once. What was sequenced was CD8+ T cells sorted from blood. Source of these receptors: a human donor in good health. Each CDR3 is given with its conserved first and last residue. The D gene is left open where the match is weak. The size entry is marked missing in some rows and otherwise reads once, few, many or a size class.

size	V	D	J	DNA	CDR3
NA	TRBV7-9	NA	TRBJ2-5	TGTGCCAGCAGCTCCTCTGACCATTTCCAAGAGACCCAGTACTTC	CASSSSDHFQETQYF
NA	TRBV7-2	TRBD2	TRBJ2-3	TGTGCCAGCAGCCCCTCACTAGCGGGCCCGATGGGTACGCAGTATTTT	CASSPSLAGPMGTQYF
NA	TRBV5-1	TRBD1	TRBJ1-2	TGCGCCAGCAGCCTAACAGGGGGCGAATGGGGCTATGGCTACACCTTC	CASSLTGGEWGYGYTF
NA	TRBV15	NA	TRBJ2-2	TGTGCCACCAGCAGAGATAGGGCGGTGAACACCGGGGAGCTGTTTTTT	CATSRDRAVNTGELFF
NA	TRBV2	NA	TRBJ2-7	TGTGCCAGCAGTGTCGCGGTCTCCTACGAGCAGTACTTC	CASSVAVSYEQYF
few	TRBV29-1	NA	TRBJ2-1	TGCAGCGTTCAAGGGAACCACAATGAGCAGTTCTTC	CSVQGNHNEQFF
NA	TRBV6-5	NA	TRBJ1-3	TGTGCATCCGGGCCGATCTCTGGAAACACCATATATTTT	CASGPISGNTIYF
once	TRBV2	NA	TRBJ1-1	TGTGCCAGCAGAATAAGGACAGAAGCTTTCTTT	CASRIRTEAFF
once	TRBV4-1	TRBD2	TRBJ2-7	TGCGCCAGCAGCCCACGGACTAGCGGGTACTACGAGCAGTACTTC	CASSPRTSGYYEQYF
NA	TRBV7-9	TRBD2	TRBJ2-2	TGTGCCAGCATCGAACATCCCTTCGGCGGGAGGACCGGGGAGCTGTTTTTT	CASIEHPFGGRTGELFF
once	TRBV7-9	NA	TRBJ1-1	TGTGCCAGCAGCTTAGAAGGGGGTGGAGTGAACACTGAAGCTTTCTTT	CASSLEGGGVNTEAFF
NA	TRBV7-9	NA	TRBJ2-1	TGTGCCAGCAGCTTAGTGGGTCTAGTTGGTATGTTCTTC	CASSLVGLVGMFF
few	TRBV7-9	NA	TRBJ2-7	TGTGCCAGCAGGCCCTCGACAGCTCCTTCCTACGAGCAGTACTTC	CASRPSTAPSYEQYF
NA	TRBV7-2	TRBD1	TRBJ1-1	TGTGCCAGCAGCTTACGACAGGGTGTGGGCACTGAAGCTTTCTTT	CASSLRQGVGTEAFF
NA	TRBV5-6	NA	TRBJ2-7	TGTGCCAGCAGCTCCGGGACCCCGGGGTACGAGCAGTACTTC	CASSSGTPGYEQYF
NA	TRBV27	TRBD2	TRBJ2-7	TGTGCCAGCAGTATGACTAGCGGGAGGGCAGGGGAGCAGTACTTC	CASSMTSGRAGEQYF
NA	TRBV9	NA	TRBJ1-2	TGTGCCAGCACCCAGGCGGGAGCTGGCTACACCTTC	CASTQAGAGYTF
once	TRBV13	NA	TRBJ2-5	TGTGCCAGCAGCTTCACTCAAGAGACCCAGTACTTC	CASSFTQETQYF
NA	TRBV2	TRBD2	TRBJ2-7	TGTGCCATCCCCGGGACTACGCCCTACGAGCAGTACTTC	CAIPGTTPYEQYF
few	TRBV13	NA	TRBJ1-1	TGTGCCAGCAGCTTGAGGGGGTCGAACACTGAAGCTTTCTTT	CASSLRGSNTEAFF
NA	TRBV20-1	NA	TRBJ1-2	TGCAGTGCTAGTAACGGTGGCTACACCTTC	CSASNGGYTF
many	TRBV4-1	NA	TRBJ2-1	TGCGCCAGCAGCCAATTAGGGCCCCAAGGAGGGGGCTACAATGAGCAGTTCTTC	CASSQLGPQGGGYNEQFF
few	TRBV7-9	TRBD1	TRBJ2-7	TGTGCCAGCAGCTCACAGGGGGCGTACGAGCAGTACTTC	CASSSQGAYEQYF
once	TRBV30	NA	TRBJ2-1	TGTGCCTGGAGTGTCCACGACTACCAGGGGTTCTTC	CAWSVHDYQGFF
NA	TRBV27	NA	TRBJ2-7	TGTGCCAGCGGACTGCACGGTAGCGGCTACGAGCAGTACTTC	CASGLHGSGYEQYF
NA	TRBV29-1	TRBD1	TRBJ2-5	TGCAGCACCTCATTTACAGGGGGCATACCCCAAGAGACCCAGTACTTC	CSTSFTGGIPQETQYF
NA	TRBV5-1	TRBD2	TRBJ2-1	TGCGCCAGCAAACCTGGGGCGGGAGCCACGATCTACAATGAGCAGTTCTTC	CASKPGAGATIYNEQFF
NA	TRBV28	NA	TRBJ1-5	TGTGCCAGCCAAGGCGGAAATCAGCCCCAGCATTTT	CASQGGNQPQHF
few	TRBV29-1	TRBD1	TRBJ2-7	TGCAGCGTTGATTGGACAGGGGGCAGTGAGCAGTACTTC	CSVDWTGGSEQYF
NA	TRBV29-1	NA	TRBJ2-6	TGCAGCGTTGAAGACCGGACAGACCATTCTGGGGCCAACGTCCTGACTTTC	CSVEDRTDHSGANVLTF
NA	TRBV2	NA	TRBJ2-7	TGTGCCAGCAGTACTACCTACGAGCAGTACTTC	CASSTTYEQYF
NA	TRBV29-1	TRBD1	TRBJ2-1	TGCAGCGTTGCTACAGGGGAGAGCTCCTACAATGAGCAGTTCTTC	CSVATGESSYNEQFF
NA	TRBV29-1	TRBD1	TRBJ2-7	TGCAGCGTCGGACAGGGGTTGATTGGCGAGCAGTACTTC	CSVGQGLIGEQYF
few	TRBV5-1	TRBD2	TRBJ2-2	TGCGCCAGCAGAGAGGAGCGGGAGTACACCGGGGAGCTGTTTTTT	CASREEREYTGELFF
few	TRBV15	TRBD1	TRBJ2-2	TGTGCCACCAGCCCTGACAGGGTTACCACCGGGGAGCTGTTTTTT	CATSPDRVTTGELFF
NA	TRBV6-8	NA	TRBJ2-1	TGTGCCAGCAGTTACCCTAGGACCGGTAAAAGCTCCTACAATGAGCAGTTCTTC	CASSYPRTGKSSYNEQFF
NA	TRBV28	NA	TRBJ2-5	TGTGCCAGCAGTTCGCAGGGAAAAGAGACCCAGTACTTC	CASSSQGKETQYF
NA	TRBV5-6	NA	TRBJ2-4	TGTGCCAGCAGCTTTGGCATAGCCAAAAACATTCAGTACTTC	CASSFGIAKNIQYF
NA	TRBV13	TRBD1	TRBJ2-1	TGTGCCAGCAGCTTAGGACAGGGGTTCCTCAATGAGCAGTTCTTC	CASSLGQGFLNEQFF
once	TRBV29-1	NA	TRBJ1-1	TGCAGCGCCAAAGGGGTATGGGGAGCTTTCTTT	CSAKGVWGAFF
NA	TRBV2	TRBD2	TRBJ2-2	TGTGCCAGCAGCGAAGGACTAGCGGGAATGATGAGCGGGGAGCTGTTTTTT	CASSEGLAGMMSGELFF
NA	TRBV19	TRBD1	TRBJ2-2	TGTGCCAGTAGTATAGTGACAGGGCTCCAGGAGCTGTTTTTT	CASSIVTGLQELFF
NA	TRBV5-1	TRBD1	TRBJ2-1	TGCGCCAGCAGCTTGGGGGGACAGAGCTCCTACAATGAGCAGTTCTTC	CASSLGGQSSYNEQFF
NA	TRBV6-6	NA	TRBJ2-3	TGTGCCAGCAGGTCAGGGAAGCGGAAGTATTTT	CASRSGKRKYF
NA	TRBV7-8	NA	TRBJ1-2	TGTGCCAGCAGCTTGGACTGGGGGCTTTCGGGCTACACCTTC	CASSLDWGLSGYTF
few	TRBV30	NA	TRBJ1-2	TGTGCCTGGAGTGTAACTCCCGCCGGGGGCTATGGCTACACCTTC	CAWSVTPAGGYGYTF
NA	TRBV9	NA	TRBJ2-5	TGTGCCAGCAGCGTACAGGACGGAGAGACCCAGTACTTC	CASSVQDGETQYF
NA	TRBV4-1	TRBD1	TRBJ1-2	TGCGCCAGCAGCCAACAGGGGGCTCGCTTATATGGCTACACCTTC	CASSQQGARLYGYTF
NA	TRBV27	NA	TRBJ1-5	TGTGCCAGCAGTCCAGCGGGACATGATCAGCCCCAGCATTTT	CASSPAGHDQPQHF
NA	TRBV7-4	TRBD1	TRBJ1-5	TGTGCCAGCAGCTTCACCAGGGGGAATCAGCCCCAGCATTTT	CASSFTRGNQPQHF
NA	TRBV5-6	NA	TRBJ2-1	TGTGCCAGCAGCTTGGGACAGAGCTACAATGAGCAGTTCTTC	CASSLGQSYNEQFF